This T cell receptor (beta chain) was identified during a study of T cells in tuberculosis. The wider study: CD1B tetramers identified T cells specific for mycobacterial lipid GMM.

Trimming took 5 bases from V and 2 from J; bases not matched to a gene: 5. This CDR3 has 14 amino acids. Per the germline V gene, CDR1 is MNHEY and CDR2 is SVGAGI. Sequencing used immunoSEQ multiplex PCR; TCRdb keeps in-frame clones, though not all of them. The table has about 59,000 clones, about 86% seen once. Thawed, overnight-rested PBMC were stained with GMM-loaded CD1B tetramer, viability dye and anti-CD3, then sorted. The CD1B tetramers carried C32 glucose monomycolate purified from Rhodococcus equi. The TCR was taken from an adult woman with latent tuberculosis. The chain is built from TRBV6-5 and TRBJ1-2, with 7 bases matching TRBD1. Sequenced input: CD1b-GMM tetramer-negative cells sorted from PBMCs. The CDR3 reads CASSGDRANYGYTF. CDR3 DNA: TGTGCCAGCAGTGGAGACAGGGCAAACTATGGCTACACCTTC.